This T cell receptor (beta chain) was identified during a study of blood T cell repertoires in COVID-19. Across the whole study: The United States, Italy and Spain were the sources of the acute and convalescent COVID-19 samples. PBMCs, B-cell-depleted T cells, or T cells were the source of the cDNA or gDNA that made up the material.

A single count supports this clone. Authors' analysis steps: Amplifying reference gene primers gave estimates of nucleated cell counts. The data were produced by immunoSEQ multiplex PCR, yet TCRdb's version contains in-frame clones alone and is incomplete. V, J and clone size reflect that table, while D and trimming were determined from the DNA. The sample yields 97,000 or so clones, around 90% seen once. The CDR3 length is 17 residues. Germline CDR1 and CDR2: SGHTA and FQGNSA. Trimming took 1 base from V and 5 from J; bases not matched to a gene: 9. Sequenced material: peripheral blood. V is TRBV7-2 and J is TRBJ2-3; TRBD2 agrees at 10 bases. The clonotype originates from a man aged 50 or older with active or convalescent COVID-19. DNA of the CDR3: TGTGCCAGCAGCTTAGGGCTAGCGGGGGCCGGAGGAGATACGCAGTATTTT. Amino acids: CASSLGLAGAGGDTQYF. Looking up the rest from reference TRBV7-2 and TRBJ2-3 gives the full variable domain: GAGVSQSPSNKVTEKGKDVELRCDPISGHTALYWYRQSLGQGLEFLIYFQGNSAPDKSGLPSDRFSAERTGGSVSTLTIQRTQQEDSAVYLCASSLGLAGAGGDTQYFGPGTRLTVL.